This is a list of T cell receptor beta chains from one sample in a study of blood T cell repertoires in COVID-19. Generated by immunoSEQ multiplex PCR, the TCRdb table keeps only in-frame clones and is missing some. The table has roughly 190,000 clones, 94% seen once. Sequencing was performed on peripheral blood. The source is a man younger than 45 with COVID-19, enrolled during active disease. The CDR3 runs from the conserved cysteine through the conserved F or W. D genes are given only for firm matches. A clone size is listed for some rows: how often the clone was seen (once, few, many), or a class if it is expanded.

v_gene	j_gene	d_gene	abundance	CDR3aa	CDR3nt
TRBV9	TRBJ1-1	TRBD1	NA	CASSDRQGAGTEAFF	TGTGCCAGCAGCGATCGACAGGGGGCCGGCACTGAAGCTTTCTTT
TRBV5-1	TRBJ1-3	NA	NA	CASSLVFGQGFSGNTIYF	TGCGCCAGCAGCTTGGTGTTCGGGCAGGGGTTCTCTGGAAACACCATATATTTT
TRBV6-1	TRBJ1-2	NA	few	CASSEVGSAGYGYTF	TGTGCCAGCAGTGAAGTAGGCTCGGCAGGCTATGGCTACACCTTC
TRBV19	TRBJ2-5	TRBD1	NA	CASSGPGGEGETQYF	TGTGCCAGTAGTGGTCCAGGGGGCGAGGGGGAGACCCAGTACTTC
TRBV18	TRBJ1-1	NA	NA	CASRRSGEGTEAFF	TGTGCCAGCCGGAGGAGCGGGGAAGGCACTGAAGCTTTCTTT
TRBV21-1	TRBJ2-5	NA	NA	CASSKVPLGLGQETQYF	TGTGCCAGCAGCAAAGTTCCCCTGGGACTAGGCCAAGAGACCCAGTACTTC
TRBV19	TRBJ2-7	NA	NA	CASSIDLASYEQYF	TGTGCCAGTAGTATAGATCTAGCTTCCTACGAGCAGTACTTC
TRBV4-2	TRBJ1-2	NA	once	CASSQAGNYGYTF	TGTGCCAGCAGCCAAGCGGGAAACTATGGCTACACCTTC
TRBV19	TRBJ1-6	NA	NA	CASSMNRDNYNSPLHF	TGTGCCAGTAGTATGAACCGGGACAACTATAATTCACCCCTCCACTTT
TRBV6-5	TRBJ2-5	NA	NA	CASSYSTAENERTQYF	TGTGCCAGCAGTTACTCAACAGCGGAGAACGAAAGGACCCAGTACTTC
TRBV2	TRBJ1-2	TRBD1	NA	CASGQGTNYGYTF	TGTGCCAGCGGACAGGGGACTAACTATGGCTACACCTTC
TRBV5-1	TRBJ2-3	TRBD1	once	CASSSGRQGDTDTQYF	TGCGCCAGCAGCTCGGGGAGACAGGGGGACACAGATACGCAGTATTTT
TRBV27	TRBJ2-7	TRBD2	once	CASSSRLAGLYEQYF	TGTGCCAGCAGTTCCCGACTAGCGGGGCTGTACGAGCAGTACTTC
TRBV7-9	TRBJ1-3	TRBD1	NA	CASSSQGAAGNTIYF	TGTGCCAGCAGCTCACAGGGGGCGGCAGGAAACACCATATATTTT
TRBV6-5	TRBJ2-5	TRBD2	once	CASGTSGGAETQYF	TGTGCCAGCGGGACTAGCGGGGGGGCAGAGACCCAGTACTTC
TRBV19	TRBJ1-4	NA	NA	CAAAAGREWNEKLFF	TGTGCCGCGGCTGCAGGGCGCGAATGGAATGAAAAACTGTTTTTT
TRBV6-5	TRBJ1-4	NA	once	CASSYSVTGEKLFF	TGTGCCAGCAGTTACTCGGTGACAGGCGAAAAACTGTTTTTT
TRBV6-1	TRBJ1-3	NA	NA	CASSEARREVDTIYF	TGTGCCAGCAGTGAAGCCAGACGGGAAGTCGACACCATATATTTT
TRBV5-1	TRBJ1-2	NA	NA	CASRPGFDYGYTF	TGCGCCAGCAGACCAGGGTTCGACTATGGCTACACCTTC
TRBV7-3	TRBJ2-3	TRBD2	NA	CASSGLAGADTQYF	TGTGCCAGCAGCGGACTAGCGGGGGCAGATACGCAGTATTTT
TRBV7-9	TRBJ1-3	NA	few	CASSLSGSRNTIYF	TGTGCCAGCAGCTTATCGGGGAGCAGAAACACCATATATTTT
TRBV21-1	TRBJ1-5	NA	NA	CASSNPHRVCQPQHF	TGTGCCAGCAGCAACCCCCACAGGGTCTGCCAGCCCCAGCATTTT
TRBV6-1	TRBJ1-5	TRBD1	NA	CASSEFVNRGYTQPQHF	TGTGCCAGCAGTGAGTTTGTGAACAGGGGATATACTCAGCCCCAGCATTTT
TRBV19	TRBJ1-2	TRBD1	NA	CASSRRDSEFSNYGYTF	TGTGCCAGTAGTAGAAGGGACAGTGAATTCTCTAACTATGGCTACACCTTC
TRBV5-1	TRBJ1-4	NA	NA	CASSLVPTATNEKLFF	TGCGCCAGCAGCTTGGTCCCCACAGCCACTAATGAAAAACTGTTTTTT
TRBV6-6	TRBJ1-4	NA	NA	CASRPDEEKLFF	TGTGCCAGCAGGCCCGATGAGGAAAAACTGTTTTTT
TRBV10-1	TRBJ2-3	NA	NA	CASSEGGAGLTDTQYF	TGCGCCAGCAGTGAGGGGGGAGCGGGCCTCACAGATACGCAGTATTTT
TRBV6-5	TRBJ2-7	NA	NA	CASSYVQGKAEQYF	TGTGCCAGCAGTTACGTACAGGGAAAGGCCGAGCAGTACTTC
TRBV9	TRBJ2-2	NA	few	CASSGQDAGELFF	TGTGCCAGCAGCGGGCAGGATGCTGGGGAGCTGTTTTTT
TRBV4-2	TRBJ2-7	TRBD2	few	CASSQGTSGGLSYEQYF	TGTGCCAGCAGCCAAGGGACTAGCGGGGGCCTCTCCTACGAGCAGTACTTC
TRBV6-5	TRBJ1-5	TRBD1	NA	CASSLGQPNQPQHF	TGTGCCAGCAGCCTGGGACAGCCTAATCAGCCCCAGCATTTT
TRBV19	TRBJ1-2	TRBD1	NA	CASSPRQGTVYGYTF	TGTGCCAGTAGTCCCCGACAGGGGACGGTGTATGGCTACACCTTC
TRBV12-5	TRBJ1-2	NA	NA	CASGLVPQQGGYTF	TGTGCTAGTGGTTTGGTACCCCAACAGGGTGGCTACACCTTC
TRBV29-1	TRBJ1-2	TRBD1	NA	CSVEVQGADGYTF	TGCAGCGTTGAAGTCCAGGGGGCAGACGGCTACACCTTC
TRBV11-2	TRBJ2-5	NA	NA	CASSLGRGWGRQTETQYF	TGTGCCAGCAGCTTAGGACGGGGCTGGGGGCGGCAAACGGAGACCCAGTACTTC
TRBV7-9	TRBJ2-2	NA	NA	CASSFAGTGELFF	TGTGCCAGCAGTTTCGCGGGAACCGGGGAGCTGTTTTTT
TRBV18	TRBJ1-3	TRBD1	NA	CASSQTGTGGNGNTIYF	TGTGCCAGCTCACAAACCGGGACAGGGGGAAATGGAAACACCATATATTTT
TRBV6-5	TRBJ1-2	NA	NA	CASTSRGDLYGYTF	TGTGCCAGCACTAGCAGGGGCGACCTCTATGGCTACACCTTC
TRBV15	TRBJ1-3	NA	once	CATSRDRVGSGNTIYF	TGTGCCACCAGCAGAGACAGGGTTGGCTCTGGAAACACCATATATTTT
TRBV12-3/TRBV12-4	TRBJ1-1	NA	NA	CASSFVSTEAFF	TGTGCCAGCAGTTTTGTCAGCACTGAAGCTTTCTTT
TRBV2	TRBJ1-2	NA	few	CASKGDFNYGYTF	TGTGCCAGCAAAGGAGATTTTAACTATGGCTACACCTTC
TRBV29-1	TRBJ2-1	TRBD2	NA	CSAGLAGHGEQFF	TGCAGCGCGGGACTAGCGGGTCACGGTGAGCAGTTCTTC
TRBV6-5	TRBJ1-5	TRBD1	NA	CASSGQGDQPQHF	TGTGCCAGTTCAGGGCAGGGGGATCAGCCCCAGCATTTT
TRBV28	TRBJ1-2	TRBD1	once	CASSLRGTGGAAGYTF	TGTGCCAGCAGTTTACGGGGGACAGGGGGCGCAGCTGGCTACACCTTC
TRBV9	TRBJ1-6	NA	NA	CASSVVWSTDNSPLHF	TGTGCCAGCAGCGTAGTTTGGTCCACGGATAATTCACCCCTCCACTTT
TRBV5-6	TRBJ2-7	NA	few	CASSLGEGGYEQYF	TGTGCCAGCAGCTTGGGAGAAGGGGGTTACGAGCAGTACTTC
TRBV10-1	TRBJ2-2	NA	NA	CASSREGAGELFF	TGCGCCAGCAGTAGAGAGGGAGCCGGGGAGCTGTTTTTT
TRBV5-1	TRBJ2-1	TRBD2	NA	CASSLETSRNEQFF	TGCGCCAGCAGCTTGGAGACTAGCCGCAATGAGCAGTTCTTC
TRBV19	TRBJ1-5	NA	NA	CASTRQGDFMPQHF	TGTGCCAGTACCAGGCAGGGTGACTTTATGCCCCAGCATTTT
TRBV10-3	TRBJ1-1	NA	NA	CAISGGTGAFF	TGTGCCATCAGTGGGGGGACTGGAGCTTTCTTT
TRBV7-2	TRBJ2-7	TRBD1	NA	CASSLWARDSSYEQYF	TGTGCCAGCAGCTTGTGGGCCCGGGACAGCTCCTACGAGCAGTACTTC
TRBV4-1	TRBJ2-2	TRBD1	few	CASRALTGGTGELFF	TGCGCCAGCAGGGCTTTGACAGGGGGCACCGGGGAGCTGTTTTTT
TRBV19	TRBJ2-1	TRBD1	few	CASSIFAIGTGANEQFF	TGTGCCAGTAGTATTTTCGCCATCGGGACAGGGGCAAATGAGCAGTTCTTC
TRBV3-1/TRBV3-2	TRBJ2-5	TRBD2	once	CASSPWTSGLQETQYF	TGTGCCAGCAGCCCCTGGACTAGCGGATTACAAGAGACCCAGTACTTC
TRBV20-1	TRBJ1-1	NA	once	CGCTANTEAFF	TGCGGTTGTACAGCGAACACTGAAGCTTTCTTT
TRBV5-4	TRBJ2-7	NA	once	CASSWAVSYEQYF	TGTGCCAGCAGCTGGGCCGTTTCCTACGAGCAGTACTTC
TRBV5-1	TRBJ1-6	TRBD1	NA	CASSRGTGVYNSPLHF	TGCGCCAGCAGCAGGGGGACAGGGGTCTATAATTCACCCCTCCACTTT